This entry is about one T cell receptor beta chain. Its target is unknown. Being one base from a much bigger clone, this may be a read error. Other DNA sequences in the sample encode the same CDR3. Deletions cut 4 bases from V and 2 bases from J, with 14 bases between. The CDR3 runs 14 residues. Germline V gives CDR1 GTSNPN, CDR2 SVGIG (reference sequence). The data originate from a study of cytomegalovirus exposure and HLA in healthy donors. The donors were in the roughly 120-subject validation cohort, distinct from the approximately 670-subject first cohort. Assay used: immunoSEQ multiplex PCR; TCRdb lists only in-frame clones, some missing. The table includes tens of thousands of clones, roughly 83% detected once. Points from the study as a whole: There were a few CMV-associated chains whose specificity for CMV antigens was confirmed in vitro.

This sequence originates from a woman under 30 in good health and CMV-seropositive. This chain connects TRBV30 to TRBJ2-5, with D perhaps TRBD1 (6 bases). Sequences were obtained from PBMCs. The CDR3 nucleotides read TGTGCCTGGAACCATGGGACACCTCAAGAGACCCAGTACTTC. It yields the protein CAWNHGTPQETQYF.